This paragraph covers one TCR beta chain sequence. Antigen: not known. This sample stems from a study of type 1 and type 2 diabetes patients. Other autoimmune diseases and infections within the past four weeks excluded donors. PCR was run on genomic DNA. Amplification of the beta chain CDR3 used 30 forward and 13 reverse multiplex primers. TCRdb redid the calling of the multiplex PCR reads with MiXCR, one entry per CDR3 protein. The table records 250,000 to 300,000 distinct CDR3 sequences, roughly 44% of them present only once. Study-wide results and limits: Some expanded clones seen only in T1D might occur in additional T2D or control samples. Between type 2 diabetes and control samples, V and J usage averaged around 0.97 correlation.

The TCR was taken from a man between 18 and 29 years old with type 2 diabetes. Specimen: peripheral blood mononuclear cells (PBMCs).

Here the CDR3 reads CASSFDRARYGYTF. CDR3 in DNA: TGTGCCAGCAGTTTCGACAGGGCTCGCTATGGCTACACCTTC. The chain combines TRBV28 with TRBJ1-2, with 7 bases fitting TRBD1. V was clipped by 3 bases and J by 4 bases; unmatched bases: 5. This CDR3 contains 14 residues. Germline values: CDR1 MDHEN, CDR2 SYDVKM.